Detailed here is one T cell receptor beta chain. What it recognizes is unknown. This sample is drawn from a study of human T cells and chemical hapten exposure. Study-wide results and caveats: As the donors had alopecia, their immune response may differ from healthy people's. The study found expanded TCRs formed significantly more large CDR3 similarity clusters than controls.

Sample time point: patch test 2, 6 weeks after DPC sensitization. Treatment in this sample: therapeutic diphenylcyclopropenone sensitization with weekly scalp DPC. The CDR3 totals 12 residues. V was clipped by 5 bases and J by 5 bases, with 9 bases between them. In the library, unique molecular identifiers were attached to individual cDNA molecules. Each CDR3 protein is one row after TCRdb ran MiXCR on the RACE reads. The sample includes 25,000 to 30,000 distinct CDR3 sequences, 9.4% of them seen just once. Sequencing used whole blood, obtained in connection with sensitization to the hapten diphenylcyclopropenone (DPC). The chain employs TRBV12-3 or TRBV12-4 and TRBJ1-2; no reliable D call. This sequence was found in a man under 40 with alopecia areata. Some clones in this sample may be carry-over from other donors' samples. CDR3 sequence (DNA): TGTGCCAGCAGTCCTCGAGAGTATGGCTACACCTTC. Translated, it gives CASSPREYGYTF.